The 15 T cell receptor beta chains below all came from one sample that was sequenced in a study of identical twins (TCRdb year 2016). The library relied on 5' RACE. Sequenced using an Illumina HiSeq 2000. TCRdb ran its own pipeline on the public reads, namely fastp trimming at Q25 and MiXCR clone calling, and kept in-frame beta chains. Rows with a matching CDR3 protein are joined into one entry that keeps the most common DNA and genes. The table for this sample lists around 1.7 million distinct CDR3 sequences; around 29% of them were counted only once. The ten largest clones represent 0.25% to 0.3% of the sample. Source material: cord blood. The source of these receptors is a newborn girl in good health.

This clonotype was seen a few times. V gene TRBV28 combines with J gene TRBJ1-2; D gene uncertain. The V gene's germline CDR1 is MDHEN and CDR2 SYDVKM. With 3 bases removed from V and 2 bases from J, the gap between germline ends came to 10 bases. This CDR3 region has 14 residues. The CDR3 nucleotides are TGTGCCAGCAGTTTCTCCTACGACAACTATGGCTACACCTTC. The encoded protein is CASSFSYDNYGYTF.

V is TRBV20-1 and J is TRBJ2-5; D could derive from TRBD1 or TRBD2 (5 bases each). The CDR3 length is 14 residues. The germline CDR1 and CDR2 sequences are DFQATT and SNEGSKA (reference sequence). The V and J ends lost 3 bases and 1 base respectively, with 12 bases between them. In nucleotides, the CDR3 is TGCAGTGCTAGCCCGGGACCCCTCCAAGAGACCCAGTACTTC. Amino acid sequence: CSASPGPLQETQYF.

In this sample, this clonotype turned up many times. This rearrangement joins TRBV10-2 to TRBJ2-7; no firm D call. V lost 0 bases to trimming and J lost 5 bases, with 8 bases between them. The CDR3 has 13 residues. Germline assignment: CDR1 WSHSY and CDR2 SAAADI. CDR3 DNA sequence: TGCGCCAGCAGTGAGTCGAAGATGAACGAGCAGTACTTC. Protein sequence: CASSESKMNEQYF.

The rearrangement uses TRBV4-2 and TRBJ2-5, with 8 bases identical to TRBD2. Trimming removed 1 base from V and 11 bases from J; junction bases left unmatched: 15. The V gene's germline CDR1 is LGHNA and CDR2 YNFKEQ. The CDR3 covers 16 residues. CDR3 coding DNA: TGTGCCAGCAGCCAAGGGGGACTAGTTTTCAACAATGAGCAGTACTTC. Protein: CASSQGGLVFNNEQYF.

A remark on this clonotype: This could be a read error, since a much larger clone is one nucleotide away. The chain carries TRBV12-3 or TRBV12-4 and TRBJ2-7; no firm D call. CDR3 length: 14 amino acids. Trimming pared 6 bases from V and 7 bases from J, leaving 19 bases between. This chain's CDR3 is CASSFLPSDNEQYF. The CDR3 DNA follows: TGTGCCAGCAGCTTCCTGCCGTCAGACAATGAGCAGTACTTC.

The CDR3 spells CASSLELWSYNEQFF. CDR3 sequence (DNA): TGTGCCAGCAGCTTGGAGTTGTGGTCCTACAATGAGCAGTTCTTC. The rearrangement uses TRBV5-5 and TRBJ2-1, with no clear D. Trimming took 0 bases from V and 1 from J, leaving 8 bases between them. In germline, CDR1 is SGHKS, CDR2 YYEKEE (reference sequence). This CDR3 contains 15 residues.

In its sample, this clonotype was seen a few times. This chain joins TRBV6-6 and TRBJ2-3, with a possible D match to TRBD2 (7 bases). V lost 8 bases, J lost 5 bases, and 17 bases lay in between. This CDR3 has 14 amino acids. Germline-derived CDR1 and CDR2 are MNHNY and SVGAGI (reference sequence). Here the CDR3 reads CASRGGAPVDTQYF. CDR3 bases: TGTGCCAGCCGTGGGGGGGCTCCGGTAGATACGCAGTATTTT.

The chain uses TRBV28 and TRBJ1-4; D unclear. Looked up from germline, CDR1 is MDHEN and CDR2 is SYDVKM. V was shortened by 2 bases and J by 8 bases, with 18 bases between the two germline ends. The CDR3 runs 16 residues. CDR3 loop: CASSLLDLTRREKLFF. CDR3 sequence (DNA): TGTGCCAGCAGTTTACTGGATTTGACCCGAAGGGAAAAACTGTTTTTT.

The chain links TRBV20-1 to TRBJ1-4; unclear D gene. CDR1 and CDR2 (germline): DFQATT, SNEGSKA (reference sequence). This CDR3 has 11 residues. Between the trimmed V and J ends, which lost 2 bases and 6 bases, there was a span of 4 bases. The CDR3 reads CSARLYEKLFF. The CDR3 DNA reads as TGCAGTGCTAGACTGTATGAAAAACTGTTTTTT.

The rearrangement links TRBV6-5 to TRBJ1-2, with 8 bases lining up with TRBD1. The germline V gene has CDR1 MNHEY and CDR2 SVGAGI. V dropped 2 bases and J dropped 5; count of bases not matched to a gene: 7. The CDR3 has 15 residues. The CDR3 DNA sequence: TGTGCCAGCAGTTACCTACAGGGGGGCCCTTATGGCTACACCTTC. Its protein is CASSYLQGGPYGYTF.

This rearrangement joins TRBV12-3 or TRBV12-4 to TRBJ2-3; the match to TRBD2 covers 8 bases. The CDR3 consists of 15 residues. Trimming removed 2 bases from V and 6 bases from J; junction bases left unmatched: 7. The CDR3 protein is CASSLRPLAGDTQYF. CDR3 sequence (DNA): TGTGCCAGCAGTTTACGCCCGCTAGCGGGTGATACGCAGTATTTT.

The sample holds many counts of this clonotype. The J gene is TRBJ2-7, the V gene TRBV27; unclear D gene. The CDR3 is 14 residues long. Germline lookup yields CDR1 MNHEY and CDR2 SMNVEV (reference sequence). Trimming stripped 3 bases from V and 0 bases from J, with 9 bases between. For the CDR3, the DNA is TGTGCCAGCAGTTTTGACCCGAGCTCCTACGAGCAGTACTTC. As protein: CASSFDPSSYEQYF.

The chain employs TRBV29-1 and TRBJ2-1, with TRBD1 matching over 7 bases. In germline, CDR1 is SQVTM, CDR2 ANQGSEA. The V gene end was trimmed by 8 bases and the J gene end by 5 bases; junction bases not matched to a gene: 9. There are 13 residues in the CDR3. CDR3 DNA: TGCAGCCTGGAGACAGGGAAGCACAATGAGCAGTTCTTC. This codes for CSLETGKHNEQFF.

CDR3 in DNA: TGTGCCAGCAGCAACTGTTGCCACGAGCAGTACTTC. Translating gives CASSNCCHEQYF. V usage is TRBV21-1 and J usage is TRBJ2-5. The end of the DNA is better explained by TRBJ2-7, so the J call may be wrong. TRBV21-1 is deemed a pseudogene. This CDR3 comprises 12 residues.

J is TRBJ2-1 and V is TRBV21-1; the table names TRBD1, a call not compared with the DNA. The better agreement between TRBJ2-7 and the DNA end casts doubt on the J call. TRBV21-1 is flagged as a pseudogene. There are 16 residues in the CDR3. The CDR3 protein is CASSKLGGSTYNEQYF. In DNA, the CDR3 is TGTGCCAGCAGCAAATTGGGCGGGAGTACCTACAATGAGCAGTACTTC.